This entry lists 9 T cell receptor beta chains sequenced from one sample in a study of kidney transplant recipient with SARS-CoV-2 infection. One entry per CDR3 protein results from TCRdb running MiXCR on the reads. The data contain 200,000 to 300,000 distinct CDR3 sequences, under 35% of them singletons. The sequencing used a blood sample, collected at baseline and between days 110 and 120 from a kidney transplant recipient. These receptors all stem from a young adult male patient who had COVID-19 and was a kidney transplant recipient. Some T cells may have come from the graft donor.

This clonotype was observed at least ten times. The chain has TRBV5-1 and TRBJ2-7; D gene ambiguous. Looked up from germline, CDR1 is SGHRS and CDR2 is YFSETQ. CDR3 length equals 14 residues. V was cut by 0 bases and J by 3 bases, with 10 bases left in between. The chain's CDR3 is CASSLAGRIYEQYF. The DNA for the CDR3 is TGCGCCAGCAGCTTGGCCGGCAGGATCTACGAGCAGTACTTC.

As for this clonotype: A read error is possible here, since a much larger clone lies one base away. The chain employs TRBV7-2 and TRBJ2-2; D may be TRBD1 (6 bases). This CDR3 contains 16 residues. Germline V gene sequence: CDR1 SGHTA, CDR2 FQGNSA. V was clipped by 1 base and J by 6 bases, with 15 bases between them. CDR3 sequence (DNA): TGTGCCAGCAGCTTAGTTTACAGGGCGGACGCCGGGGAGCTGTTTTTT. Amino acids: CASSLVYRADAGELFF.

Notes on this clonotype: A much more abundant neighbour one base away suggests this may be a read error. The chain recombines TRBV5-1 with TRBJ2-4, with D possibly being TRBD2 (6 bases). The J call is uncertain, as TRBJ2-1 better fits the DNA end. This CDR3 region has 15 residues. The germline V gene has CDR1 SGHRS and CDR2 YFSETQ. CDR3 coding DNA: TGCGCCAGCAGCTTGGGCGGGGCGGAATGCAATGAGCAGTTCTTC. It specifies CASSLGGAECNEQFF.

The rearrangement links TRBV6-2 or TRBV6-3 to TRBJ2-7; 8 bases align to TRBD1. The CDR3 loop spans 14 amino acids. J lost 6 bases, V lost 6 bases, and 10 bases had no gene match. Per the germline V gene, CDR1 is MNHEY and CDR2 is SVGEGT. The CDR3 here is CASRIPGQASEQYF. Written as DNA, the CDR3 is TGTGCCAGCAGAATTCCGGGACAGGCCTCCGAGCAGTACTTC.

As concerns this clonotype: A much bigger clone sits one base away, suggesting this may be a read error. The chain employs TRBV7-2 and TRBJ2-5, with D maybe TRBD1 (5 bases). V shed 6 bases and J shed 4 bases, with 18 bases lying between them. Germline lookup yields CDR1 SGHTA and CDR2 FQGNSA. The length of the CDR3 is 15 residues. CDR3 nucleotide sequence: TGTGCCAGCAGAAGCAGGGCATTCGGAGCAGAGACCCAGTACTTC. Translating it yields CASRSRAFGAETQYF.

In the case of this clonotype: This may stem from a read error, because a much larger clone lies one nucleotide away. The chain couples TRBV7-2 to TRBJ1-2; TRBD1 is a possible D gene (5 bases). CDR3 length: 13 residues. Germline V gene sequence: CDR1 SGHTA, CDR2 FQGNSA. This CDR3 is CASSPTVIYSYTF. CDR3 sequence (DNA): TGTGCCAGCAGTCCGACAGTCATCTATAGCTACACCTTC.

This clonotype was detected ten times or more. V gene TRBV7-9 combines with J gene TRBJ1-2; D is unclear. This CDR3 region has 17 residues. The germline CDR1 and CDR2 sequences are SEHNR and FQNEAQ (reference sequence). The V end was cut by 4 bases, the J end by 4 bases, with 22 bases between. CDR3: CASSCHEYHGKTYGYTF. The CDR3 coding sequence is TGTGCCAGCAGCTGTCATGAATACCATGGAAAGACCTATGGCTACACCTTC. The whole variable domain, remainder taken from reference TRBV7-9 and TRBJ1-2, is DTGVSQNPRHKITKRGQNVTFRCDPISEHNRLYWYRQTLGQGPEFLTYFQNEAQLEKSRLLSDRFSAERPKGSFSTLEIQRTEQGDSAMYLCASSCHEYHGKTYGYTFGSGTRLTVV.

This rearrangement joins TRBV11-1 to TRBJ2-7; tentative D call: TRBD1 (6 bases). Deletions cut 8 bases from V and 5 bases from J, with 13 bases between. Germline V gene data show CDR1 as SGHAT and CDR2 as FQDESV (reference sequence). The CDR3 has 12 amino acids. The CDR3 DNA follows: TGTGCCAGCGGTAGGAACAGGGACGAGCAGTACTTC. Encoded protein: CASGRNRDEQYF. The variable domain in full, with the rest retrieved from reference TRBV11-1 and TRBJ2-7, is EAEVAQSPRYKITEKSQAVAFWCDPISGHATLYWYRQILGQGPELLVQFQDESVVDDSQLPKDRFSAERLKGVDSTLKIQPAELGDSAMYLCASGRNRDEQYFGPGTRLTVT.

Note on this clonotype: A much larger clone sits a single nucleotide away, making a read error possible. CDR3 protein: CASGLGKECRKTYGYTF. CDR3 in DNA: TGTGCCAGCGGTCTAGGTAAGGAATGTAGAAAGACCTATGGCTACACCTTC. The V gene is TRBV6-1, the J gene TRBJ1-2; no definite D call. The V and J ends lost 8 bases and 4 bases respectively, with 26 bases between them. Germline CDR1 is MNHNS and CDR2 is SASEGT. This CDR3 is built from 17 residues.